This T cell receptor beta chain emerged from a study of cytomegalovirus exposure and HLA in healthy donors. Overall study context: Approximately 180 million T cells yielded approximately 100 million unique TCR beta sequences, as an earlier analysis found. Findings and caveats of the study: It was reportedly the case that the classifier diagnosed cytomegalovirus status with high specificity and sensitivity. Rare TCR sequences dominated, though some public TCRs recurred in many donors. As a later analysis showed, several of the most significant clusters appeared to be linked to common viral pathogens.

V was pared by 6 bases and J by 0 bases, with 12 bases between. CDR3 length equals 15 residues. Germline lookup yields CDR1 KGHSH and CDR2 LQKENI. PCR was performed using 60 Vbeta and 13 Jbeta primers. Method: immunoSEQ multiplex PCR; TCRdb's copy keeps in-frame clones and lacks some. In the table there are some 89,000 clones, just over 70% of which are singletons. With respect to this clone: Its antigen is not known.

V and J are TRBV18 and TRBJ1-3, with no clear D. This TCR was sampled from a man in his sixties in good health and CMV-seronegative. Source material: PBMCs. The CDR3 DNA follows: TGTGCCAGCTCCCCGACTTCTGACTCTGGAAACACCATATATTTT. This gives the protein CASSPTSDSGNTIYF.